This T cell receptor (beta chain) is from a study of T cell clonotyping in hematopoietic cell transplantation. Produced via immunoSEQ multiplex PCR; TCRdb's table is partial and in-frame only. The data hold approximately 9,100 clones, with approximately 80% observed a single time. With regard to this clone: Antigen unknown.

Findings and limits, study-wide: Pathologically expanded recipient clonotypes increased progressively from day 30 to day 180 as diversity fell. Few recipient clonotypes overlapped donors; over 95% were de novo at given depth.

Noted time point: recipient sample about 28 days before transplant, after cytoreduction. Looked up from germline, CDR1 is MNHNS and CDR2 is SASEGT. This CDR3 contains 13 residues. V dropped 6 bases and J dropped 3 bases, with 11 bases sitting between them. The sequencing used peripheral blood mononuclear cells, collected before stem cell transplant. This receptor was obtained from a man aged 60 to 69 with acute myeloid leukemia. Some clones in this sample may be carry-over from other donors' samples. The gene calls are TRBV6-1 and TRBJ1-1; unclear D gene. The CDR3 DNA follows: TGTGCCAGCAGCGAGCAGGTCCACACTGAAGCTTTCTTT. This codes for CASSEQVHTEAFF.